These T cell receptor beta chains were read from a single sample in a study of shared clonotypes between healthy human individuals. Clones were sequenced by immunoSEQ multiplex PCR, and TCRdb holds only the in-frame ones, with some missing. In the table there are 2 million to 2.5 million clones, around 95% of which are singletons. The material sequenced was naive CD4+ T cells sorted from blood. Source of these receptors: a man aged 18 to 30 in good health. Each CDR3 is given with its conserved first and last residue. D genes are given only for firm matches. Expanded clones get a size class; other rows say once, few or many, or leave the size out.

DNA	CDR3	V	D	length	size	J
TGCGCCAGCAGCTTGACGGAGACCGGGGAGCTGTTTTTT	CASSLTETGELFF	TRBV5-1	.	13	once	TRBJ2-2
TGTGCCTGGACGGAACGGCCGGGAGAGCAGTACTTC	CAWTERPGEQYF	TRBV30	.	12	.	TRBJ2-7
TGCGCCAGCAGCCGACTAGCGGGAGGGTCGCCAGATACGCAGTATTTT	CASSRLAGGSPDTQYF	TRBV4-3	TRBD2	16	.	TRBJ2-3
TGCGCCAGCAGTTCGGGACAGGGGGACAAAAACATTCAGTACTTC	CASSSGQGDKNIQYF	TRBV10-1	TRBD1	15	once	TRBJ2-4
TGTGCCAGCAGCTCCAGGGGGTATGGAAACACCATATATTTT	CASSSRGYGNTIYF	TRBV6-5	TRBD1	14	.	TRBJ1-3
TGCGCCAGCAGCACCACCGCCTCAGGGGCCAACGTCCTGACTTTC	CASSTTASGANVLTF	TRBV5-1	.	15	.	TRBJ2-6
TGCAGTGCTAGAGCCCTCGCGGAGCAGTACTTC	CSARALAEQYF	TRBV20-1	.	11	.	TRBJ2-7
TGTGCCAGCAGCCACAAACTAGCGGGAGGGAGGAGAGCGAACACCGGGGAGCTGTTTTTT	CASSHKLAGGRRANTGELFF	TRBV14	TRBD2	20	.	TRBJ2-2
TGTGCCAGCTCTCCCGCGGGGGGGCCGGAGAGCGAGCAGTACTTC	CASSPAGGPESEQYF	TRBV18	TRBD2	15	.	TRBJ2-7
TGTGCCTGGAGTGTACAGCTAGGGGGCGAGCAGTACTTC	CAWSVQLGGEQYF	TRBV30	.	13	.	TRBJ2-7
TGTGCCAGCAGCTTAGATATAGCGGGGGCCCCCGGGGCCCAGTACTTC	CASSLDIAGAPGAQYF	TRBV11-2	TRBD2	16	once	TRBJ2-5
TGCGCCAGCAGCCCCACCCCTAGCGCCCCGGAGCTAGCCCCGTACTTC	CASSPTPSAPELAPYF	TRBV5-1	.	16	.	TRBJ2-4
TGTGCCAGTAGTAGCACAGGGGCCCCTCTTGACTATGGCTACACCTTC	CASSSTGAPLDYGYTF	TRBV19	TRBD1	16	.	TRBJ1-2
TGTGCCAGCAGCTTAAACGGGAGAAAGGCGGGCGAGCAGTACTTC	CASSLNGRKAGEQYF	TRBV7-2	.	15	.	TRBJ2-7
TGCGCCAGCAGCTTGGTGGCTAGCGGTTACAATGAGCAGTTCTTC	CASSLVASGYNEQFF	TRBV5-1	TRBD2	15	once	TRBJ2-1
TGTGCCAGCAGTTCCACCGGGACTACCTACGAGCAGTACTTC	CASSSTGTTYEQYF	TRBV28	TRBD2	14	.	TRBJ2-7
TGCGCCAGCAGCTTGGAGGCTAGCGGTTTAACCGGGGAGCTGTTTTTT	CASSLEASGLTGELFF	TRBV5-1	TRBD2	16	.	TRBJ2-2
TGCAGCGGGACTAGCGGGTACCCCTCCTACAATGAGCAGTTCTTC	CSGTSGYPSYNEQFF	TRBV29-1	TRBD2	15	.	TRBJ2-1
TGTGCCAGCAGCTTAACTGGCGGGGAGACCCAGTACTTC	CASSLTGGETQYF	TRBV7-3	.	13	.	TRBJ2-5
TGCGCCAGCAGCCAAGCGGCAGGGGCCTCCTACACCTTC	CASSQAAGASYTF	TRBV4-1	.	13	.	TRBJ1-2
TGTGCCAGCAGTGAATATAAGGACTGGGGAAACATTCAGTACTTC	CASSEYKDWGNIQYF	TRBV25-1	.	15	.	TRBJ2-4
TGTGCCAGCAGCTTGGGCGGGGACCACCCCTACGAGCAGTACTTC	CASSLGGDHPYEQYF	TRBV5-4	.	15	.	TRBJ2-7
TGTGCCAGCACTAGCGTCGTCGGTACCTACGAGCAGTACTTC	CASTSVVGTYEQYF	TRBV6-5	.	14	.	TRBJ2-7